These 9 T cell receptor beta chains came from one sample sequenced in a study of T cells after yellow fever vaccination. TCRdb reprocessed the 5' RACE reads with MiXCR, giving one entry per CDR3 protein. The sample lists nearly 550,000 distinct CDR3 sequences; 15% to 20% were seen once. This specimen was PBMCs, taken 15 days after the yellow fever booster vaccination. Receptors originate from a man aged 25-40 years who received the YFV17D yellow fever vaccine.

The chain links TRBV12-3 or TRBV12-4 to TRBJ2-3; a weak D match, TRBD2 (6 bases). This CDR3 has 14 residues. Trimming cost V 8 bases and J 4 bases, with 16 bases left between them. This chain's CDR3 is CASSLGGKADTQYF. The CDR3 DNA follows: TGTGCCAGCTCCCTGGGGGGTAAGGCAGATACGCAGTATTTT.

A few counts support this clonotype. The chain combines TRBV3-1 with TRBJ2-7; tentatively, D is TRBD1 (5 bases). Germline-derived CDR1 and CDR2 are LGHDT and YNNKEL (reference sequence). The germline V and J ends were trimmed by 4 bases and 2 bases, with 15 bases remaining between them. CDR3 size: 15 residues. The CDR3 protein is CASSPPGRVPYEQYF. The DNA for the CDR3 is TGTGCCAGCAGCCCGCCCGGCAGGGTGCCCTACGAGCAGTACTTC.

This clonotype turned up a few times. This chain links TRBV7-9 with TRBJ1-5; D not resolved. The CDR3 sequence is 12 residues long. Trimming cost V 0 bases and J 7 bases, with 4 bases left between them. Germline lookup yields CDR1 SEHNR and CDR2 FQNEAQ (reference sequence). The CDR3 loop is CASSLAAQPQHF. DNA for the CDR3: TGTGCCAGCAGCTTAGCCGCCCAGCCCCAGCATTTT.

This clonotype was seen repeatedly, ten times or more. The chain recombines TRBV9 with TRBJ1-4, with D possibly being TRBD1 (6 bases). Trimming left V 0 bases short and J 8 bases short, with 17 bases between. The CDR3 consists of 16 residues. Germline V gene data show CDR1 as SGDLS and CDR2 as YYNGEE. CDR3 in amino acids: CASSVGGGGAEEKLFF. CDR3 in DNA: TGTGCCAGCAGCGTAGGAGGGGGGGGCGCAGAAGAAAAACTGTTTTTT.

This clonotype was detected a few times. The chain has TRBV27 and TRBJ2-1, with 8 bases fitting TRBD2. Trimming removed 8 bases from V and 3 bases from J; junction bases left unmatched: 18. The CDR3 is 18 residues long. Germline V lookup: CDR1 MNHEY, CDR2 SMNVEV (reference sequence). The CDR3 sequence is CASRGSGRVPAGYNEQFF. The CDR3 bases are TGTGCCAGCCGTGGGAGCGGGAGAGTACCCGCCGGCTACAATGAGCAGTTCTTC.

This chain uses TRBV5-4 with TRBJ2-3; no reliable D call. The ends were cut back, 1 base at V and 2 bases at J, with 14 bases in the middle. Germline V gives CDR1 SGHNT, CDR2 YYREEE (reference sequence). This CDR3 spans 16 amino acids. The CDR3: CASSLSGSRVTDTQYF. DNA of the CDR3: TGTGCCAGCAGCTTGTCAGGAAGCCGGGTCACAGATACGCAGTATTTT.

The V call is TRBV21-1, the J call TRBJ1-5; TRBD1, as called in the table, went unchecked against the DNA. TRBV21-1 is a pseudogene locus. This CDR3 has 17 residues. The CDR3 region has the DNA TGTGCCAGCAGCCACCGACGCACAGGGGGCGACGATCAGCCCCAGCATTTT. It translates to CASSHRRTGGDDQPQHF.

The rearrangement joins TRBV6-1 to TRBJ1-5; 9 bases align to TRBD1. The germline V gene has CDR1 MNHNS and CDR2 SASEGT. The CDR3 has 14 residues. Unmatched junction bases numbered 7, after V lost 6 bases and J lost 7 bases. The CDR3 protein is CASSQTGGRQPQHF. The DNA for the CDR3 is TGTGCCAGCAGCCAGACAGGGGGAAGACAGCCCCAGCATTTT.

Regarding this clonotype: A read error may produce the germline difference seen at one junction end. The rearrangement links TRBV7-7 to TRBJ2-5; 8 bases agree with TRBD2. The germline V gene has CDR1 SSHAT and CDR2 FNYEAQ (reference sequence). The CDR3 consists of 15 residues. CDR3 in DNA: TGTGCCAGCAGTTTAGCACTAGCGGTCCAAGAGACCCAGTACTTC. Amino acid sequence: CASSLALAVQETQYF.